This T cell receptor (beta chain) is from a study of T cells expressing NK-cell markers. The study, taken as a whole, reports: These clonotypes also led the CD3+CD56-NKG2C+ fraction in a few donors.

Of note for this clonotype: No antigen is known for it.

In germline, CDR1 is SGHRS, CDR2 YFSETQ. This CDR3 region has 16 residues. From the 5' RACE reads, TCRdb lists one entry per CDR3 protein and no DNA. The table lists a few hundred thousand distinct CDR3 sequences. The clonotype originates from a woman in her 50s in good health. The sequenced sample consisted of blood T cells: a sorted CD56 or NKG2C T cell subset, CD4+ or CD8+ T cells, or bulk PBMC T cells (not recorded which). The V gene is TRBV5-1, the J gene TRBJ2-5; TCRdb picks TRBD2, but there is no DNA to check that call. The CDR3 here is CASSLVLAGGRETQYF.